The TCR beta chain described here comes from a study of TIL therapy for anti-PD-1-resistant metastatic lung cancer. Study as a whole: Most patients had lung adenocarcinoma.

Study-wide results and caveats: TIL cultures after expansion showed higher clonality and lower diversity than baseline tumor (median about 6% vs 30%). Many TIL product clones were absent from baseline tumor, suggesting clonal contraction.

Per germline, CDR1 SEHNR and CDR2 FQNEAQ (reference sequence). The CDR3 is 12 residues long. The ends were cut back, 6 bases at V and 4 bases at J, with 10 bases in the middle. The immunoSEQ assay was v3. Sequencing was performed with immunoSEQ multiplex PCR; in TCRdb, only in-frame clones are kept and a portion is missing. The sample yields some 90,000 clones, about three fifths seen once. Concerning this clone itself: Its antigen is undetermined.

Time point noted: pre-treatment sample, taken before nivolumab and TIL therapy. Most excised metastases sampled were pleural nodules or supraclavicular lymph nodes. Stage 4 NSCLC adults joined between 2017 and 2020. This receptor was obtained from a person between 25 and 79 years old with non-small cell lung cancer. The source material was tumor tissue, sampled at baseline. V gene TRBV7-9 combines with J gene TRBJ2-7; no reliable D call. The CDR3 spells CASSPKVYEQYF. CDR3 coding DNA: TGTGCCAGCAGTCCTAAGGTGTACGAGCAGTACTTC.